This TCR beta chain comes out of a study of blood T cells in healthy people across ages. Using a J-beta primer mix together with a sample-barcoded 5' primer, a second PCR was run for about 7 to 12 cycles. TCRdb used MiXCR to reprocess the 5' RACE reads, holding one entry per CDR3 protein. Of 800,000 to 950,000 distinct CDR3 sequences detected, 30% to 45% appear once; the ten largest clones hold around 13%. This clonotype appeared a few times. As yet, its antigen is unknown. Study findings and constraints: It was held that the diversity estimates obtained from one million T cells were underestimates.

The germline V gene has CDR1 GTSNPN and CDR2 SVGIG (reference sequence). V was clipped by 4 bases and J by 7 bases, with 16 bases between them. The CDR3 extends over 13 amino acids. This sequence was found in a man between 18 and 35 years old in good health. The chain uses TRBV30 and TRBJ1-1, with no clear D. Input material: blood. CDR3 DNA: TGTGCCTGGAAAGGACTGGGCGGGGATGAAGCTTTCTTT. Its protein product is CAWKGLGGDEAFF.